This TCR beta chain was retrieved from a study of blood T cells in healthy people across ages. CDR3 length: 14 amino acids. Germline V gene sequence: CDR1 SGHAT, CDR2 FQNNGV. Combining a sample-barcoded 5' primer with a J-beta primer mix, a second PCR ran for about 7 to 12 cycles. TCRdb ran MiXCR on the 5' RACE reads and lists one entry per CDR3 protein. Of hundreds of thousands of distinct CDR3 sequences in the sample, over 45% were seen once. The chain is built from TRBV11-2 and TRBJ2-5; D might be TRBD2 (5 bases). The assigned J gene may be wrong: the sequence end matches TRBJ2-7 better. The material sequenced was blood. The sequence derives from a man aged 25 to 40 in good health. The CDR3 loop reads CASSLAFGIVEQYF. The DNA for the CDR3 is TGTGCCAGCAGCTTAGCGTTCGGGATTGTCGAGCAGTACTTC.